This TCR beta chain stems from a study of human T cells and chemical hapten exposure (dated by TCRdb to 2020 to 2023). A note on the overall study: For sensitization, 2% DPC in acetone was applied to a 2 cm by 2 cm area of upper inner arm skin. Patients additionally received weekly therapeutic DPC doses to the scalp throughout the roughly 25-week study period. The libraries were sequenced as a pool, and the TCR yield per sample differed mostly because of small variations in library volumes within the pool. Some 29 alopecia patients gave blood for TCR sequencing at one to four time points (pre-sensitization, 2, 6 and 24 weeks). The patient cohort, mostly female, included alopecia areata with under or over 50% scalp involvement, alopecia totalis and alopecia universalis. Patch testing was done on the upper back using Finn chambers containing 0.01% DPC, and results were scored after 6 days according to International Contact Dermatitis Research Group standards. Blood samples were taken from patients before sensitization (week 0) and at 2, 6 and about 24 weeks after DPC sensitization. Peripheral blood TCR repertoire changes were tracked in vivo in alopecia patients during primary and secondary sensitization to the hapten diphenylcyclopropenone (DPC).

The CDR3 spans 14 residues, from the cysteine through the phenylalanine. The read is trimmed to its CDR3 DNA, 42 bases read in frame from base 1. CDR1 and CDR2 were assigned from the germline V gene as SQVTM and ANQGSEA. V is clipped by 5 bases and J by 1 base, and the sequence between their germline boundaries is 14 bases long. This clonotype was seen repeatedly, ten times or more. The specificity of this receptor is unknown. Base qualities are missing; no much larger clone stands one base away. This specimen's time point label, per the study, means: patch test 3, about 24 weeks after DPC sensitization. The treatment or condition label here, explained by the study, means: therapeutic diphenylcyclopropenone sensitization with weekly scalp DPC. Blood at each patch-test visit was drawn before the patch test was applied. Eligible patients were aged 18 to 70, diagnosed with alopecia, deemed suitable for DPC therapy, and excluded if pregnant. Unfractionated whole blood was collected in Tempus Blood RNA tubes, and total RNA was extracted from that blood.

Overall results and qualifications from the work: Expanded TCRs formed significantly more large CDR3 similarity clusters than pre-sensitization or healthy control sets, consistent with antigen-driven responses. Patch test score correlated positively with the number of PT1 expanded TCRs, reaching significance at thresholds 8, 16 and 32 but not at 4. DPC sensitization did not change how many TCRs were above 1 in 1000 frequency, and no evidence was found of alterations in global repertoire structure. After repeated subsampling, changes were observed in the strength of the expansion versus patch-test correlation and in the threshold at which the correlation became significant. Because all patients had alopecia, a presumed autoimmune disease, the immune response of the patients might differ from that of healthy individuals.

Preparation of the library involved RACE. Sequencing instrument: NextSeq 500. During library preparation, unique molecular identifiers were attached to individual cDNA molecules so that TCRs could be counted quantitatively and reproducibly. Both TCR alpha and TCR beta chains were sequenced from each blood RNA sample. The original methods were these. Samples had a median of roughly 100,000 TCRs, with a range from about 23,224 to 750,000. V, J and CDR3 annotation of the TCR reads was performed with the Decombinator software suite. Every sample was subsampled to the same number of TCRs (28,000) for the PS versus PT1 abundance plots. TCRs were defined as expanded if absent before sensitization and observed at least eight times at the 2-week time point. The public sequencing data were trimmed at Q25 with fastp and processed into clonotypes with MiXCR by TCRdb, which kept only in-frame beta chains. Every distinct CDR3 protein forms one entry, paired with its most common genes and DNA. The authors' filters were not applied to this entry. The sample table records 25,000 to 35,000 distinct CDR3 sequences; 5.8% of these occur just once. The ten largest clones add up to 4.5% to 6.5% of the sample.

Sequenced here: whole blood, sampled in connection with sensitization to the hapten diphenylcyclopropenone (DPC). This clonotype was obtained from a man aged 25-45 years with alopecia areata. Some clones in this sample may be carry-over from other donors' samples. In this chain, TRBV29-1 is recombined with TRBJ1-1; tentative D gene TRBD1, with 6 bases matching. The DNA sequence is TGCAGCGTTCAAAGCCTGGACAGGAACACTGAAGCTTTCTTT. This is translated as CSVQSLDRNTEAFF. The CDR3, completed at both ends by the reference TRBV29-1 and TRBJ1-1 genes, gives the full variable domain SAVISQKPSRDICQRGTSLTIQCQVDSQVTMMFWYRQQPGQSLTLIATANQGSEATYESGFVIDKFPISRPNLTFSTLTVSNMSPEDSSIYLCSVQSLDRNTEAFFGQGTRLTVV.